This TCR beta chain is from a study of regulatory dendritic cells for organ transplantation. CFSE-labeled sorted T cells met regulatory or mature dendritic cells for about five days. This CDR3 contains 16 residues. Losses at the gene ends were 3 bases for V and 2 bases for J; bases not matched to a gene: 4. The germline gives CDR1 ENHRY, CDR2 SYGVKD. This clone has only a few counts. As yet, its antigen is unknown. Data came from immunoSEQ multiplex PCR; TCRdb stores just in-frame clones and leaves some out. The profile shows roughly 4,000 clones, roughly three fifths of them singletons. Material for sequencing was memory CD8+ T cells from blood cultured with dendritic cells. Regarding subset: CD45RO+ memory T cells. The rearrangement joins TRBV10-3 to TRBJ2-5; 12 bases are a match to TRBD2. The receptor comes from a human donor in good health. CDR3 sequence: CAISELAGGHQETQYF. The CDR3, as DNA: TGTGCCATCAGTGAACTAGCGGGGGGTCATCAAGAGACCCAGTACTTC.